The clone carrying this T cell receptor beta chain showed up just a few times. Its antigen is currently unknown. The data stem from a study of T cell repertoires in cytomegalovirus infection. Across the whole study: Matching HLA type, along with CMV infection, was indicated by public TCR beta signatures. Findings and limits, study-wide: People with CMV and the relevant HLA were identified by cumulative public TCR beta family frequency. Dominating the ex vivo response were HLA-C-restricted CMV-specific TCR beta clonotypes.

In TCRdb, the reads were re-called with MiXCR into one record per CDR3 protein. The table includes about 400,000 distinct CDR3 sequences, over 15% detected once. The CDR3 sequence is 13 residues long. V lost 9 bases, J lost 6 bases, and 16 bases lay in between. Germline CDR1 is LNHDA and CDR2 is SQIVND (reference sequence). The chain combines TRBV19 with TRBJ2-3; D is tentatively TRBD1 or TRBD2 (5 bases each). Input material: PBMCs. The TCR comes from a human donor in good health (CMV status not recorded). Some clones in this sample may be carry-over from other donors' samples. CDR3 DNA: TGTGCCAGCACCGGGACGGACGGCGATACGCAGTATTTT. Its protein is CASTGTDGDTQYF.